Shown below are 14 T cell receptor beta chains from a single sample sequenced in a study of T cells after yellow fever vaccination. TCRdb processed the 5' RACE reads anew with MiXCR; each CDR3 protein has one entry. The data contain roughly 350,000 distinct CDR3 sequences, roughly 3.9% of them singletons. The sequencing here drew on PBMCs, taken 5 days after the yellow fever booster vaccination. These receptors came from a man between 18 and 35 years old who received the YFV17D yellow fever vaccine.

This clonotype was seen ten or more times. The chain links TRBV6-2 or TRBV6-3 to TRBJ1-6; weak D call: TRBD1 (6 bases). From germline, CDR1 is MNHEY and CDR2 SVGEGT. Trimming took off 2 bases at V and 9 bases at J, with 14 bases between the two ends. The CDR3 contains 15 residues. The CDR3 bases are TGTGCCAGCAGTTACGGCAGGGGCGACCTTTCACCCCTCCACTTT. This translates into CASSYGRGDLSPLHF.

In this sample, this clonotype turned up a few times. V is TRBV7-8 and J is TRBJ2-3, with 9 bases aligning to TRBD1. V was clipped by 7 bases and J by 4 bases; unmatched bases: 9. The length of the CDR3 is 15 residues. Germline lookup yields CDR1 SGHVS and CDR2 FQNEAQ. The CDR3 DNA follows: TGTGCCAGCACCGGGACAGGGAGTTTGGCAGATACGCAGTATTTT. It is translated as CASTGTGSLADTQYF.

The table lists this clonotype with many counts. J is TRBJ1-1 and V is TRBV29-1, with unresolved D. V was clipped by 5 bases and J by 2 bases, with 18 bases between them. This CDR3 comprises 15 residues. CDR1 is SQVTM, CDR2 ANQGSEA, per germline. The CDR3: CSVHPPGPINTEAFF. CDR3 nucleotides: TGCAGCGTTCATCCCCCCGGACCGATAAACACTGAAGCTTTCTTT.

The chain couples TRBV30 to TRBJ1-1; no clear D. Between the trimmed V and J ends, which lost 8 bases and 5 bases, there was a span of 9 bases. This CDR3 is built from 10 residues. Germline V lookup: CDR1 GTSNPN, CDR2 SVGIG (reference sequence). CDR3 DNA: TGTGCCATCAAGAGGACTGAAGCTTTCTTT. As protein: CAIKRTEAFF.

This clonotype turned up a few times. The CDR3 sequence is CASAGGETQYF. The CDR3 DNA reads TGTGCCAGTGCCGGGGGTGAAACCCAGTACTTC. The V and J genes are TRBV13 and TRBJ2-5, with TRBD2 as a possible D gene (6 bases). The CDR3 spans 11 residues. CDR1 is PRHDT, CDR2 FYEKMQ, per germline (reference sequence). V was cut by 9 bases and J by 8 bases, with 13 bases left in between.

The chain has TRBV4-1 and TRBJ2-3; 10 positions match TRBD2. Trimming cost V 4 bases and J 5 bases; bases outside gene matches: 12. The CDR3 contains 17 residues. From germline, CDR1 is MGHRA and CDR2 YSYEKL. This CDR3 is CASSPTVRAGGQDTQYF. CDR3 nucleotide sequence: TGCGCCAGCAGCCCTACAGTGAGAGCGGGGGGGCAAGATACGCAGTATTTT.

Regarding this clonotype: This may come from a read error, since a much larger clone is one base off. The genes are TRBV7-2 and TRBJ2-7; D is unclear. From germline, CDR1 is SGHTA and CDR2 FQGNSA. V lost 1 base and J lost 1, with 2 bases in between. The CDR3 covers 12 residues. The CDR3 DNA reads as TGTGCCAGCAGCTTAGAATCCTACGAGCAGTACTTC. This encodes CASSLESYEQYF.

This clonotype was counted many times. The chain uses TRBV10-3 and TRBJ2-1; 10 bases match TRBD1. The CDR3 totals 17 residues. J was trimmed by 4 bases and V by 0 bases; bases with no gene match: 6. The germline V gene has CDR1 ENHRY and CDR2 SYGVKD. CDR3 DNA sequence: TGTGCCATCAGTGAGTCGAGGGGGACAGGGGTTTACAATGAGCAGTTCTTC. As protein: CAISESRGTGVYNEQFF.

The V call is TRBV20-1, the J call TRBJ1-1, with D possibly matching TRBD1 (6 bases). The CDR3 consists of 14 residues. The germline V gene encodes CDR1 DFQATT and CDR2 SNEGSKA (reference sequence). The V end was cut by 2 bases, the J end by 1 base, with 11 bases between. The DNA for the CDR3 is TGCAGTGCTAGAACCGGGACATGGAACACTGAAGCTTTCTTT. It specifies CSARTGTWNTEAFF.

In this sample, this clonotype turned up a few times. CDR3 nucleotide sequence: TGTGCCAGCAGTTTATTCCGGACTCATCAGCCCCAGCATTTT. It is translated as CASSLFRTHQPQHF. The chain recombines TRBV12-3 or TRBV12-4 with TRBJ1-5; D uncertain. Trimming left V 2 bases short and J 5 bases short, with 10 bases between. The CDR3 consists of 14 residues.

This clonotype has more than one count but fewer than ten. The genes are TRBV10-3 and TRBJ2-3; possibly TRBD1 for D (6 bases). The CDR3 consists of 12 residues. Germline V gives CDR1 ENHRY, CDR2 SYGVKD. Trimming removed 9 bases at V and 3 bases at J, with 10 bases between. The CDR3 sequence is CAMAGETDTQYF. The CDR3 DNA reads TGTGCCATGGCAGGGGAGACAGATACGCAGTATTTT.

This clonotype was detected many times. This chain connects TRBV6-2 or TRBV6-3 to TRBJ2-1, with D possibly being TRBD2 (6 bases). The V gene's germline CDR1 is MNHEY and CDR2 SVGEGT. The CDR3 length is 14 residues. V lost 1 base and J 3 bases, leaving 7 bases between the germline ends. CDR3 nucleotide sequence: TGTGCCAGCAGTTACTACGGGAGCTACAATGAGCAGTTCTTC. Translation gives CASSYYGSYNEQFF.

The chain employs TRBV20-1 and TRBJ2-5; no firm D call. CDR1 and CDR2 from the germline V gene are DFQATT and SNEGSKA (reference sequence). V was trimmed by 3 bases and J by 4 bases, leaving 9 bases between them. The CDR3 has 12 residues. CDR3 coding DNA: TGCAGTGCTAGTTTCCCGCCAGAGACCCAGTACTTC. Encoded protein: CSASFPPETQYF.

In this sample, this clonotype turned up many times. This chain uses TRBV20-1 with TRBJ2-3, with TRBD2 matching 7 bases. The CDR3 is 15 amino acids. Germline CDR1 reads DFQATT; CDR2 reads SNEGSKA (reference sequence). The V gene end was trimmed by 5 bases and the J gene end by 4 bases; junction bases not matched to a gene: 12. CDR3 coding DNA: TGCAGTGCTGCCCGCCGGGGGGATGATCCAGATACGCAGTATTTT. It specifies CSAARRGDDPDTQYF.